The present T cell receptor (beta chain) was sequenced within a study of blood T cell repertoires in COVID-19. The CDR3 has 17 amino acids. Germline trimming cut 4 bases from V and 4 bases from J; bases unmatched to any gene: 12. Per the germline V gene, CDR1 is MGHDK and CDR2 is SYGVNS. Repertoires were generated with immunoSEQ multiplex PCR, while TCRdb's copy carries only in-frame clones and drops some. The data show about 170,000 clones, approximately 86% seen once. The receptor was isolated from a woman in her forties with COVID-19, enrolled during active disease. The chain joins TRBV25-1 to TRBJ1-2; 10 bases fit TRBD1. The sequenced sample consisted of peripheral blood. The CDR3 reads CASSGGTGEGSFYGYTF. The CDR3 region has the DNA TGTGCCAGCAGTGGAGGGACAGGGGAGGGGAGCTTCTATGGCTACACCTTC.